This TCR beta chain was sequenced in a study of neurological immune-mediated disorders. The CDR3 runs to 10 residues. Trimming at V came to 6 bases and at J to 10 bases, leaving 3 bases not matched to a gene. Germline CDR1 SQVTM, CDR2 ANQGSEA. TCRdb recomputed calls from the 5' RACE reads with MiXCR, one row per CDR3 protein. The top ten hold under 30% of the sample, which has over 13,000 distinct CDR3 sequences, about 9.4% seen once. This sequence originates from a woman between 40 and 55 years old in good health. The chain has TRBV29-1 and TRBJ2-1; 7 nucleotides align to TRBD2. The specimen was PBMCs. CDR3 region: CSVRLAEQFF. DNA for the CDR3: TGCAGCGTAAGACTAGCAGAGCAGTTCTTC.